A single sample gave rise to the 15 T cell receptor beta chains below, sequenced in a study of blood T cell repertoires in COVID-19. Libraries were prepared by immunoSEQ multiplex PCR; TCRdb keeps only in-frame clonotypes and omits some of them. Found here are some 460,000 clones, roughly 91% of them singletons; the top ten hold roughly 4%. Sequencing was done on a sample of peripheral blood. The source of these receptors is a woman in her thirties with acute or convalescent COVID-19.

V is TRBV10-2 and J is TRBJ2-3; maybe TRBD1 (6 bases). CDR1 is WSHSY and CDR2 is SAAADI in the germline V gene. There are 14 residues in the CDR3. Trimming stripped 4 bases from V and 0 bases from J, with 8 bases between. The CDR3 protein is CASSVTGSTDTQYF. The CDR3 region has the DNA TGCGCCAGCAGTGTGACAGGTAGCACAGATACGCAGTATTTT.

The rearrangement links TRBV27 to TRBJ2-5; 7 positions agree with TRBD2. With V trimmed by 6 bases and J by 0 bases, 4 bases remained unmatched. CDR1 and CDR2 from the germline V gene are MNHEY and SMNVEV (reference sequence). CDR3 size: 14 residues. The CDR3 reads CASRPRGNQETQYF. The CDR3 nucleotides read TGTGCCAGCAGACCGCGGGGGAACCAAGAGACCCAGTACTTC.

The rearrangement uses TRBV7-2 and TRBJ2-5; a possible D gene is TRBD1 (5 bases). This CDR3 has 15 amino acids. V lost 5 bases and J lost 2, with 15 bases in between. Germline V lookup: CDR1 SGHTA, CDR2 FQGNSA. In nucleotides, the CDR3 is TGTGCCAGCAGCCCAGGTAGTGGACATCAAGAGACCCAGTACTTC. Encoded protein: CASSPGSGHQETQYF.

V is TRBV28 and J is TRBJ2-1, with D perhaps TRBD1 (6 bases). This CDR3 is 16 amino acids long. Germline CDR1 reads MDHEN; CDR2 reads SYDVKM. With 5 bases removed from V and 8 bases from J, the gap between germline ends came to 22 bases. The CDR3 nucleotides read TGTGCCAGCAGTCCCTCAGGGGCCGTGGGGAGCGATGAGCAGTTCTTC. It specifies CASSPSGAVGSDEQFF.

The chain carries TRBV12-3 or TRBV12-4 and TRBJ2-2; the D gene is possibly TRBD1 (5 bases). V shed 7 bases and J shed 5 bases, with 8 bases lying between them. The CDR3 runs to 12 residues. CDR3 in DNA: TGTGCCAGCAAGCAGGGTACCGGGGAGCTGTTTTTT. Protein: CASKQGTGELFF.

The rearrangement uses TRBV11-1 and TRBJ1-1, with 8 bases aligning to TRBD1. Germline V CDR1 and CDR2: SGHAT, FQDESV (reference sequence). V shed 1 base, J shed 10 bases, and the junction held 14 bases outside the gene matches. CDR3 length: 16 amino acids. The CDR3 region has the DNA TGTGCCAGCAGCTTAGAACCCCCCAGGGGGCCGTTTCGAGCTTTCTTT. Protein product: CASSLEPPRGPFRAFF. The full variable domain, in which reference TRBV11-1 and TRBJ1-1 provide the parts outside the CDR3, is EAEVAQSPRYKITEKSQAVAFWCDPISGHATLYWYRQILGQGPELLVQFQDESVVDDSQLPKDRFSAERLKGVDSTLKIQPAELGDSAMYLCASSLEPPRGPFRAFFGQGTRLTVV.

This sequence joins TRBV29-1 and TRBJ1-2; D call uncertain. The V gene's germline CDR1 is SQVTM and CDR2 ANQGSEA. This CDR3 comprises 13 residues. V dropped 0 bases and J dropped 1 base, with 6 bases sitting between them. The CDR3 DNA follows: TGCAGCGTTGAAGAACAGATTAACTATGGCTACACCTTC. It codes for CSVEEQINYGYTF.

The DNA of the CDR3 is TGTGCCAGCAGTGAAGCATCAGGCAGGGTATGGGGCCAAGAGACCCAGTACTTC. Protein: CASSEASGRVWGQETQYF. The chain combines TRBV25-1 with TRBJ2-5; weak D call: TRBD1 (5 bases). Trimming took 2 bases from V and 1 from J, leaving 20 bases between them. This CDR3 region has 18 residues. Germline assignment: CDR1 MGHDK and CDR2 SYGVNS.

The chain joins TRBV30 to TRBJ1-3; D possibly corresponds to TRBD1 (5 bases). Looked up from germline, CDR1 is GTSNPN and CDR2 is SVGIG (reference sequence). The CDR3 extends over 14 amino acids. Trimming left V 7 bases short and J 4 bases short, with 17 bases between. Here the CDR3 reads CASGSGGTGNTIYF. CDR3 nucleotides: TGTGCCTCGGGCAGCGGGGGAACAGGAAACACCATATATTTT.

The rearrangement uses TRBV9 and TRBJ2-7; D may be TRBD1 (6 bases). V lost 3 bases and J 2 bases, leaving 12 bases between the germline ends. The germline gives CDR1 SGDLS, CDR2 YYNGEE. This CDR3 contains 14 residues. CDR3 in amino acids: CASSERQVTYEQYF. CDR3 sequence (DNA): TGTGCCAGCAGCGAACGACAGGTAACCTACGAGCAGTACTTC.

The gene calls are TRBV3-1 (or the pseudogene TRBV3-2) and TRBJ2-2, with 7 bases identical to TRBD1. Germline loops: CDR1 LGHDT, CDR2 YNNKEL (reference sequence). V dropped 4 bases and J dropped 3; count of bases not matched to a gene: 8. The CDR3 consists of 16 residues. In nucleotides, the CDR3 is TGTGCCAGCAGCCCGCTGACAGGGTTGGACACCGGGGAGCTGTTTTTT. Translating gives CASSPLTGLDTGELFF.

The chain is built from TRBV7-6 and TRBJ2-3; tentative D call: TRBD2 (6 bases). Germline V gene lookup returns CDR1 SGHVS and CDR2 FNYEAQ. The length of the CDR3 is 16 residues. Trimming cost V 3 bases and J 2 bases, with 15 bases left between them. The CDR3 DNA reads TGTGCCAGCAGCTTTGGCTGGGGGGAGAACACAGATACGCAGTATTTT. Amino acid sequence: CASSFGWGENTDTQYF. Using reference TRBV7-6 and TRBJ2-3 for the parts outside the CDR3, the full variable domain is GAGVSQSPRYKVTKRGQDVALRCDPISGHVSLYWYRQALGQGPEFLTYFNYEAQQDKSGLPNDRFSAERPEGSISTLTIQRTEQRDSAMYRCASSFGWGENTDTQYFGPGTRLTVL.

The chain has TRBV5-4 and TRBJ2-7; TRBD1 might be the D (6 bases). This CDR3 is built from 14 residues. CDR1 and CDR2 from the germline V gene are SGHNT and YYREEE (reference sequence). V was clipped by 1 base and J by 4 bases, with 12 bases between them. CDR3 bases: TGTGCCAGCAGCTTGTATGGGGGCCTTTACGAGCAGTACTTC. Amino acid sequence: CASSLYGGLYEQYF.

CDR3 nucleotide sequence: TGCGCCAGCAGCACCGGACAGGGCAATCAGGATTCACCCCTCCACTTT. This codes for CASSTGQGNQDSPLHF. The rearrangement uses TRBV5-1 and TRBJ1-6, with 8 bases fitting TRBD1. The CDR3 runs 16 residues. Looked up from germline, CDR1 is SGHRS and CDR2 is YFSETQ. After removal of 4 bases from V and 8 bases from J, the junction contained 11 bases not matched to a gene.

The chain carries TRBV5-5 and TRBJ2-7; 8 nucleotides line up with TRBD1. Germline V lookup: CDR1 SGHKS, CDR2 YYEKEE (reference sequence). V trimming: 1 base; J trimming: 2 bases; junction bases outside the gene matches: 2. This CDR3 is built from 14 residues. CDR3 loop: CASSLTGGTYEQYF. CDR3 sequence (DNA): TGTGCCAGCAGCTTGACAGGGGGGACCTACGAGCAGTACTTC.